This paragraph covers one T cell receptor beta chain sequence. This sample stems from a study of shared T cell receptors in the human thymus. Germline CDR1 and CDR2: MNHNS and SASEGT. This CDR3 comprises 15 residues. J gave up 4 bases and V 2 bases, and 6 bases lay outside the gene matches. Clones were sequenced by immunoSEQ multiplex PCR, and TCRdb holds only the in-frame ones, with some missing. This sample carries hundreds of thousands of clones, around nine tenths of them seen once, and the ten largest clones take around 0.01%. The same sample was also used in a study of human thymus T cells. That paper adds: Donation was from healthy Finnish infants who were having corrective surgery that addressed congenital heart defects. Resections were taken during corrective heart surgery, and the thymus tissue came from these. The authors found apparently biased V and J gene usage in thymic and blood repertoires. Related studies found that unrelated individuals share highly overlapping thymic repertoires.

The source of this sequence is a boy in the first two years of life with a congenital heart defect. This chain uses TRBV6-1 with TRBJ2-3, with 7 nucleotides matching TRBD2. Sequencing used thymocytes. In DNA form, the CDR3 reads TGTGCCAGCAGTGAAAGCGGGATGAGAGCAGATACGCAGTATTTT. Encoded protein: CASSESGMRADTQYF.